What follows is one TCR beta chain and its context. The entry originates in a study of blood T cell repertoires in COVID-19. At the level of the study: The United States, Italy and Spain provided the acute and convalescent COVID-19 samples. PBMCs, B-cell-depleted T cells, or T cells were the source of the cDNA or gDNA that made up the material.

CDR1 KGHDR and CDR2 SFDVKD come from the germline V gene. The CDR3 covers 16 residues. Trimming took off 5 bases at V and 2 bases at J, with 16 bases between the two ends. As originally analysed: It was from reference gene primer amplification that nucleated cell counts were estimated. Libraries were prepared by immunoSEQ multiplex PCR; TCRdb keeps only in-frame clonotypes and omits some of them. That table is the source of V, J and clone size, and D and trimming were worked out from the DNA. The sample yields over 70,000 clones, more than 75% seen once. The sequenced sample was peripheral blood. This receptor was identified in a man in his 70s with acute or convalescent COVID-19. This rearrangement joins TRBV24-1 to TRBJ2-3; weak D call: TRBD1 (6 bases). The CDR3 is CATSGTPTGYTDTQYF. DNA of the CDR3: TGTGCCACCAGTGGGACTCCGACAGGCTACACAGATACGCAGTATTTT.